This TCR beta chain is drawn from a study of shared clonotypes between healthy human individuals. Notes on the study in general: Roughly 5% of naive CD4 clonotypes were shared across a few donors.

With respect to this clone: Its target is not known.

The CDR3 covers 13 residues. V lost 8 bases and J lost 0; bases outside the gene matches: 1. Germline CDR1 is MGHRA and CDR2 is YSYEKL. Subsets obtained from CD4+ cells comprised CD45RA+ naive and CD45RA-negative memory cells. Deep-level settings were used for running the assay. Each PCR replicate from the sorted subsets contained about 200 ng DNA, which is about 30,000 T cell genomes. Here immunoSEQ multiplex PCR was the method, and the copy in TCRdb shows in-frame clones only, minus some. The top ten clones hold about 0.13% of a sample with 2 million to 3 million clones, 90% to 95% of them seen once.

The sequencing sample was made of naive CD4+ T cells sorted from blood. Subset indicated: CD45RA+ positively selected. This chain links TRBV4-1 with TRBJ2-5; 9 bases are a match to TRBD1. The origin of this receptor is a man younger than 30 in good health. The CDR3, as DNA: TGCGCCAGCGGGACAGGGTACCAAGAGACCCAGTACTTC. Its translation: CASGTGYQETQYF.